The clone carrying this TCR beta chain appeared a few times. What it binds is unknown. This entry comes from a study of T cells in Graves' hyperthyroidism and ophthalmopathy. Study background: Peripheral blood collection took place at initial diagnosis, before any treatment.

Amplification of TCR beta CDR3 regions was performed using RNA transcripts as template. Initially, a first-round RT-PCR of the TCR CDR3 employed the HTBI primer set. TCRdb reprocessed the multiplex PCR reads via MiXCR and lists one record per CDR3 protein. The sample contains over 500,000 distinct CDR3 sequences, roughly 15% of which appear only once. More than 9.5 ml fresh peripheral blood yielded the PBMCs. The CDR3 has 15 amino acids. Per the germline V gene, CDR1 is MNHEY and CDR2 is SMNVEV (reference sequence). V gave up 10 bases and J gave up 2 bases, with 18 bases separating them. General study points: In the blood, most expanded thyroid clonotypes above 0.001 appeared as well.

The clonotype was recovered from a woman aged 40 to 55 with Graves' hyperthyroidism. The V gene is TRBV27, the J gene TRBJ2-1; either TRBD1 or TRBD2 may fit D (5 bases each). Source material: blood. This CDR3 is CATLVRRDAYNEQFF. In DNA, the CDR3 is TGTGCCACTCTGGTGAGAAGGGACGCCTACAATGAGCAGTTCTTC.